Listed below are T cell receptor beta chains from one sample, sequenced in a study of cytomegalovirus exposure and HLA in healthy donors. Assay used: immunoSEQ multiplex PCR; TCRdb lists only in-frame clones, some missing. The sample has around 33,000 clones, 65% to 85% seen once. Sequenced: PBMCs. The receptors originated from a woman in her twenties or thirties in good health and CMV-seropositive. CDR3s include the opening cysteine and the closing phenylalanine or tryptophan. The D gene is left open where the match is weak. Only some rows state a clone size, as once, few, many or a class for expanded clones.

D gene	clone size	J gene	V gene	CDR3 protein	CDR3 DNA
.	.	TRBJ2-2	TRBV5-1	CASSLDGPGYISGELFF	TGCGCCAGCAGCTTGGACGGACCGGGATATATTTCGGGGGAGCTGTTTTTT
TRBD1	.	TRBJ2-7	TRBV30	CACLNRDRLGTYEQYF	TGTGCCTGCCTGAACCGGGACAGGTTGGGGACCTACGAGCAGTACTTC
.	.	TRBJ1-2	TRBV27	CASTTTGHPNYGYTF	TGTGCCAGCACCACCACGGGACACCCGAACTATGGCTACACCTTC
.	.	TRBJ2-5	TRBV9	CASSDTPSSETQYF	TGTGCCAGCAGCGACACGCCTAGCAGCGAGACCCAGTACTTC
TRBD1	once	TRBJ1-2	TRBV19	CASSMTSGTGGLYGYTF	TGTGCCAGTAGTATGACATCCGGGACAGGGGGCCTCTATGGCTACACCTTC
.	.	TRBJ2-7	TRBV13	CASSLAGEEYEQYF	TGTGCCAGCAGCTTAGCCGGGGAGGAGTACGAGCAGTACTTC
.	large	TRBJ2-7	TRBV28	CASSLNSEGSYEQYF	TGTGCCAGCAGTTTAAACTCGGAGGGCTCCTACGAGCAGTACTTC
.	.	TRBJ2-7	TRBV6-5	CASSPGSGYEQYF	TGTGCCAGCAGCCCAGGGAGCGGGTACGAGCAGTACTTC
TRBD2	few	TRBJ2-7	TRBV6-5	CASSYIPGTSGYEQYF	TGTGCCAGCAGTTACATCCCTGGGACTAGCGGTTACGAGCAGTACTTC
TRBD1	.	TRBJ2-1	TRBV6-6	CASSYVSRGLEQFF	TGTGCCAGCAGTTACGTTTCTAGGGGGCTTGAGCAGTTCTTC
.	.	TRBJ1-5	TRBV11-2	CASSLGAGQPQHF	TGTGCCAGCAGCTTAGGAGCGGGTCAGCCCCAGCATTTT
.	.	TRBJ1-2	TRBV21-1	CASSKKRQTNYGYTF	TGTGCCAGCAGCAAAAAGCGGCAGACTAACTATGGCTACACCTTC
.	.	TRBJ2-1	TRBV2	CASRGRGYNEQFF	TGTGCCAGCAGGGGGAGAGGGTACAATGAGCAGTTCTTC
TRBD2	.	TRBJ2-7	TRBV5-4	CASSLGRKRGSYEQYF	TGTGCCAGCAGCTTAGGACGGAAGCGGGGTTCCTACGAGCAGTACTTC
TRBD1	.	TRBJ1-3	TRBV10-3	CAISQQGQGNTIYF	TGTGCCATCAGCCAACAGGGGCAAGGAAACACCATATATTTT
.	.	TRBJ2-7	TRBV6-1	CAPREIKYEQYF	TGTGCCCCCCGGGAGATAAAGTACGAGCAGTACTTC
.	once	TRBJ1-1	TRBV6-1	CASLSPGSNTEAFF	TGTGCCAGCCTCAGTCCGGGTTCGAACACTGAAGCTTTCTTT
TRBD2	.	TRBJ2-1	TRBV5-1	CASSLYPSGSPVKFF	TGCGCCAGCAGCTTGTACCCTAGCGGGAGCCCGGTGAAGTTCTTC
TRBD1	few	TRBJ2-3	TRBV11-2	CASSSRTGGGTDTQYF	TGTGCCAGCAGCTCCCGGACAGGGGGAGGCACAGATACGCAGTATTTT
.	once	TRBJ2-7	TRBV27	CASRRGYYEQYF	TGTGCCAGCAGACGGGGTTACTACGAGCAGTACTTC
TRBD2	.	TRBJ2-7	TRBV5-4	CASSRTSGSEQYF	TGTGCCAGCAGCCGGACTAGCGGGAGCGAGCAGTACTTC
.	.	TRBJ2-5	TRBV6-5	CASSYSMTGVAETQYF	TGTGCCAGCAGTTACTCGATGACGGGAGTTGCGGAGACCCAGTACTTC
.	few	TRBJ2-7	TRBV30	CAWSVVRARSSYEQYF	TGTGCCTGGAGTGTAGTGCGGGCCAGGAGCTCCTACGAGCAGTACTTC
.	.	TRBJ2-2	TRBV27	CASSYGGPLGAGELFF	TGTGCCAGCAGTTATGGGGGCCCCCTTGGGGCCGGGGAGCTGTTTTTT
TRBD1	.	TRBJ1-1	TRBV28	CVSRTTGLNTEAFF	TGTGTCAGCAGAACGACAGGGTTGAACACTGAAGCTTTCTTT
TRBD1	.	TRBJ2-3	TRBV6-5	CASSPGGPADTQYF	TGTGCCAGCAGCCCAGGGGGCCCCGCAGATACGCAGTATTTT
TRBD1	.	TRBJ1-5	TRBV27	CASSLTGGNQPQHF	TGTGCCAGCAGTCTAACAGGGGGCAATCAGCCCCAGCATTTT
.	.	TRBJ2-7	TRBV6-5	CASSYGGAGYEQYF	TGTGCCAGCAGTTACGGGGGCGCGGGCTACGAGCAGTACTTC
.	.	TRBJ2-1	TRBV9	CASSSHPRGSYNEQFF	TGTGCCAGCAGCTCCCACCCCCGGGGCTCCTACAATGAGCAGTTCTTC
.	.	TRBJ2-2	TRBV25-1	CASSDLRQANTGELFF	TGTGCCAGCAGTGATTTGAGACAGGCGAACACCGGGGAGCTGTTTTTT
.	.	TRBJ2-7	TRBV28	CASSGAAEGAYEQYF	TGTGCCAGCAGTGGGGCGGCGGAGGGGGCGTACGAGCAGTACTTC
TRBD1	once	TRBJ2-7	TRBV28	CASSLGGRGLDEQYF	TGTGCCAGCAGTTTAGGCGGCAGGGGGTTGGATGAGCAGTACTTC
TRBD1	few	TRBJ1-2	TRBV7-8	CASSRAGTGRGYGYPF	TGTGCCAGCAGCCGTGCCGGGACAGGGAGAGGCTATGGCTACCCCTTC
.	once	TRBJ2-7	TRBV15	CATSRDPQTYEQYF	TGTGCCACCAGCAGAGACCCACAGACCTACGAGCAGTACTTC
TRBD2	.	TRBJ2-2	TRBV19	CASSISAGGRAGELFF	TGTGCCAGTAGTATTTCCGCAGGTGGGAGGGCCGGGGAGCTGTTTTTT
TRBD1	.	TRBJ1-1	TRBV9	CASNPGQGALNTEAFF	TGTGCCAGCAATCCGGGACAGGGGGCTTTGAACACTGAAGCTTTCTTT
TRBD1	.	TRBJ1-5	TRBV30	CAWSGQGFRNQPQHF	TGTGCCTGGAGTGGACAGGGATTTCGCAATCAGCCCCAGCATTTT
.	few	TRBJ1-2	TRBV27	CASSHFSSANYGYTF	TGTGCCAGCAGTCATTTCAGTAGCGCCAACTATGGCTACACCTTC
.	.	TRBJ1-1	TRBV2	CASSPPAFGGEASEAFF	TGTGCCAGCAGTCCTCCCGCTTTCGGGGGTGAGGCCTCTGAAGCTTTCTTT
.	few	TRBJ1-5	TRBV19	CASSIDGLGGSNQPQHF	TGTGCCAGTAGTATAGACGGTTTGGGGGGTAGCAATCAGCCCCAGCATTTT
.	once	TRBJ2-1	TRBV19	CASSTGYNEQFF	TGTGCCAGTAGCACGGGTTACAATGAGCAGTTCTTC
.	.	TRBJ1-2	TRBV5-6	CASSLSPDYGYTF	TGTGCCAGCAGCTTAAGTCCAGACTATGGCTACACCTTC
.	.	TRBJ2-7	TRBV6-5	CSSSPAGKSSYEQYF	TGTTCCAGCAGCCCTGCGGGGAAAAGCTCCTACGAGCAGTACTTC
TRBD1	.	TRBJ1-6	TRBV30	CAWSAGGNSPLHF	TGTGCCTGGAGTGCAGGGGGCAATTCACCCCTCCACTTT
TRBD1	.	TRBJ2-7	TRBV6-1	CASTDRGRGYEQYF	TGTGCCAGCACCGACAGGGGGCGGGGGTACGAGCAGTACTTC
TRBD1	.	TRBJ2-1	TRBV29-1	CSVGTGGYNEQFF	TGCAGCGTTGGGACAGGGGGCTACAATGAGCAGTTCTTC
TRBD2	.	TRBJ2-7	TRBV2	CASTGGGLAREQHF	TGTGCCAGCACCGGAGGGGGACTAGCCAGGGAGCAGCACTTC
.	.	TRBJ1-1	TRBV19	CASSMSGSTEAFF	TGTGCCAGTAGTATGAGCGGAAGCACTGAAGCTTTCTTT
TRBD1	.	TRBJ2-1	TRBV30	CAWSLTGERQFF	TGTGCCTGGAGTCTGACAGGGGAAAGGCAGTTCTTC
.	.	TRBJ2-6	TRBV7-6	CASSLWAPSGANVLTF	TGTGCCAGCAGCTTATGGGCACCCTCTGGGGCCAACGTCCTGACTTTC
.	.	TRBJ1-4	TRBV2	CASRGGNLASTNEKLFF	TGTGCCAGCAGGGGAGGGAATCTAGCATCAACTAATGAAAAACTGTTTTTT
TRBD1	.	TRBJ1-1	TRBV7-9	CASSTGQGRAFF	TGTGCCAGCAGCACGGGACAGGGCCGAGCTTTCTTT
TRBD2	.	TRBJ2-1	TRBV5-1	CASSLTSGSGNEQFF	TGCGCCAGCAGCTTGACTAGCGGGAGTGGGAATGAGCAGTTCTTC
.	few	TRBJ2-1	TRBV5-1	CASSSRSTSNEQFF	TGCGCCAGCAGCTCCCGGTCGACTAGCAATGAGCAGTTCTTC
TRBD2	.	TRBJ2-7	TRBV6-5	CASSPGGSLTYEQYF	TGTGCCAGCAGTCCCGGGGGGAGTCTTACCTACGAGCAGTACTTC
.	once	TRBJ1-2	TRBV5-1	CASSLAGLSSYTF	TGCGCCAGCAGCTTAGCAGGTTTAAGTAGCTACACCTTC
TRBD1	.	TRBJ1-5	TRBV2	CASSEARQGGSNQPQHF	TGTGCCAGCAGTGAAGCGAGACAGGGCGGGAGCAATCAGCCCCAGCATTTT
TRBD2	once	TRBJ2-3	TRBV10-2	CASMVVAGDESQYF	TGCGCCAGCATGGTGGTAGCGGGAGATGAATCGCAGTATTTT
TRBD1	.	TRBJ1-3	TRBV4-2	CASSSLQGGSSGNTIYF	TGTGCCAGCAGCAGCCTACAGGGGGGTTCCTCTGGAAACACCATATATTTT